These T cell receptor beta chains were read from a single sample in a study of control samples from healthy donors and cancer patients. Method: immunoSEQ multiplex PCR; TCRdb's copy keeps in-frame clones and lacks some. The sample has 170,000 or so clones; approximately 94% are singletons. Input material: blood. The receptors were sampled from a woman aged 18-29 years in good health. Each CDR3 is given with its conserved first and last residue. D genes are given only for firm matches. Not all rows give a size; the values are once, few, many and, for expanded clones, a class.

clone size,D gene,J gene,V gene,CDR3 protein,CDR3 DNA
.,.,TRBJ1-2,TRBV19,CASSNVYGFYGYTF,TGTGCCAGTAGTAACGTGTACGGGTTCTATGGCTACACCTTC
.,.,TRBJ1-2,TRBV27,CASSPEGLYGYTF,TGTGCCAGCAGCCCCGAGGGACTCTATGGCTACACCTTC
once,.,TRBJ2-7,TRBV3-1/TRBV3-2,CASSQGMESYEQYF,TGTGCCAGCAGCCAAGGGATGGAATCCTACGAGCAGTACTTC
.,TRBD1,TRBJ1-2,TRBV28,CASRSDRAGYTF,TGTGCCAGCAGATCGGACAGGGCTGGCTACACCTTC
.,.,TRBJ1-1,TRBV5-1,CASSLVGVPTEAFF,TGCGCCAGCAGCTTGGTCGGGGTACCCACTGAAGCTTTCTTT
.,.,TRBJ1-5,TRBV24-1,CATSANTKQPQHF,TGTGCCACCAGTGCCAACACCAAACAGCCCCAGCATTTT
.,.,TRBJ2-2,TRBV6-2/TRBV6-3,CASCYYFPGELFF,TGTGCCAGCTGCTACTATTTCCCCGGGGAGCTGTTTTTT
.,TRBD1,TRBJ1-3,TRBV3-1/TRBV3-2,CASSPIGGNGNTIYF,TGTGCCAGCAGCCCGATAGGGGGCAATGGAAACACCATATATTTT
.,TRBD1,TRBJ1-3,TRBV6-5,CASRDRGRNTIYF,TGTGCCAGCAGGGACAGGGGGCGAAACACCATATATTTT
.,TRBD1,TRBJ1-4,TRBV5-1,CASSLGTGYTTNEKLFF,TGCGCCAGCAGCTTGGGGACAGGCTACACAACTAATGAAAAACTGTTTTTT
.,.,TRBJ1-5,TRBV6-6,CASRYTGSSQPQHF,TGTGCCAGCAGATACACAGGGAGTAGTCAGCCCCAGCATTTT
.,TRBD1,TRBJ1-5,TRBV5-1,CASSLTGQGGNQPQHF,TGCGCCAGCAGCTTGACAGGACAGGGTGGCAATCAGCCCCAGCATTTT
.,TRBD1,TRBJ2-6,TRBV4-3,CASSQPTGTGSSGANVLTF,TGCGCCAGCAGCCAACCGACCGGGACAGGTTCCTCTGGGGCCAACGTCCTGACTTTC
.,.,TRBJ2-7,TRBV28,CASSQSYYEQYF,TGTGCCAGCAGTCAGAGTTACTACGAGCAGTACTTC
once,.,TRBJ2-2,TRBV9,CASSVVQGANTGELFF,TGTGCCAGCAGCGTAGTCCAGGGCGCGAACACCGGGGAGCTGTTTTTT
.,.,TRBJ1-2,TRBV18,CASSPGHANYGYTF,TGTGCCAGCTCACCAGGGCACGCTAACTATGGCTACACCTTC
.,.,TRBJ1-1,TRBV27,CASSFINGNTEAFF,TGTGCCAGCAGTTTCATCAACGGGAACACTGAAGCTTTCTTT